The 11 T cell receptor beta chains in this list originate from one sample, sequenced in a study of shared clonotypes between healthy human individuals. Assay: immunoSEQ multiplex PCR; the TCRdb copy retains only in-frame clones and omits some. The sample records fewer than 600,000 clones, 79% being singletons. The material sequenced was PBMCs. Receptor source: a woman aged 40 to 49 in good health. Some clones in this sample may be carry-over from other donors' samples.

The rearrangement uses TRBV10-3 and TRBJ2-2; possibly TRBD1 for D (6 bases). Germline CDR1 ENHRY, CDR2 SYGVKD. V dropped 5 bases and J dropped 5 bases, with 9 bases sitting between them. This CDR3 is 13 amino acids long. In DNA form, the CDR3 reads TGTGCCATCAGTTACAGGGAAACCGGGGAGCTGTTTTTT. Its translation: CAISYRETGELFF.

The rearrangement joins TRBV7-3 to TRBJ2-7; TRBD1 matches at 11 bases. With V trimmed by 5 bases and J by 8 bases, 5 bases remained unmatched. Germline-derived CDR1 and CDR2 are SGHTA and FQGTGA. There are 13 residues in the CDR3. This chain's CDR3 is CASSPGTGGKQYF. The CDR3 DNA follows: TGTGCCAGCAGCCCCGGGACAGGGGGTAAGCAGTACTTC. The complete variable domain, with remaining parts taken from reference TRBV7-3 and TRBJ2-7, reads GAGVSQTPSNKVTEKGKYVELRCDPISGHTALYWYRQSLGQGPEFLIYFQGTGAADDSGLPNDRFFAVRPEGSVSTLKIQRTERGDSAVYLCASSPGTGGKQYFGPGTRLTVT.

The chain recombines TRBV6-5 with TRBJ2-1; D unclear. The CDR3 contains 13 residues. V was shortened by 6 bases and J by 4 bases, with 10 bases between the two germline ends. Germline V gives CDR1 MNHEY, CDR2 SVGAGI. CDR3 amino acids: CASRTDFYNEQFF. The CDR3 region has the DNA TGTGCCAGCAGGACCGACTTTTACAATGAGCAGTTCTTC.

As regards this clone: A far larger clone is only one base removed, so a read error is likely. The CDR3 nucleotides are TGCGCCAGCAGCTTGGGGACAGACACCTACGAGCAGTACTTC. This codes for CASSLGTDTYEQYF. The chain couples TRBV5-1 to TRBJ2-7; TRBD1 might be the D (6 bases). CDR3 length: 14 residues. V gave up 0 bases and J gave up 2 bases, with 9 bases separating them. Per the germline V gene, CDR1 is SGHRS and CDR2 is YFSETQ.

This clone came up once. The chain links TRBV10-3 to TRBJ2-5; possibly TRBD2 for D (6 bases). The DNA end is more similar to TRBJ2-7, so the J call may be wrong. The germline CDR1 and CDR2 sequences are ENHRY and SYGVKD. This CDR3 contains 13 residues. In DNA, the CDR3 is TGTGCCACCCGGGGGTCGAGCTCCTACGAGCAGTACTTC. Residues: CATRGSSSYEQYF.

In regard to this clone: This sample also contains other DNA sequences that code for the same CDR3. The V and J genes are TRBV28 and TRBJ2-1; 7 nucleotides agree with TRBD2. The CDR3 is 14 amino acids. Losses at the gene ends were 8 bases for V and 0 bases for J; bases not matched to a gene: 4. Germline assignment: CDR1 MDHEN and CDR2 SYDVKM. The CDR3 coding sequence is TGTGCCAGCGGGAGGACTAGCTCCTACAATGAGCAGTTCTTC. This gives the protein CASGRTSSYNEQFF.

This chain connects TRBV20-1 to TRBJ2-1; D unresolved. With 3 bases removed from V and 12 bases from J, the gap between germline ends came to 9 bases. This CDR3 is 10 amino acids long. Germline CDR1 and CDR2: DFQATT and SNEGSKA (reference sequence). The CDR3 region is CSASGNRQFF. The CDR3 DNA is TGCAGTGCTAGCGGTAACCGGCAGTTCTTC.

The DNA of the CDR3 is TGCGCCAGCAGCTTGGAAGGTCTAGCGGGAGTGGATGAGCAGTTCTTC. Translation gives CASSLEGLAGVDEQFF. V and J are TRBV5-1 and TRBJ2-1, with 10 bases lining up with TRBD2. The ends lost 0 bases at V and 8 bases at J; junction bases unmatched: 8. Germline V gene lookup returns CDR1 SGHRS and CDR2 YFSETQ. The CDR3 has 16 amino acids. Combining the CDR3 with reference TRBV5-1 and TRBJ2-1 gives the whole variable domain KAGVTQTPRYLIKTRGQQVTLSCSPISGHRSVSWYQQTPGQGLQFLFEYFSETQRNKGNFPGRFSGRQFSNSRSEMNVSTLELGDSALYLCASSLEGLAGVDEQFFGPGTRLTVL.

V usage is TRBV10-3 and J usage is TRBJ2-7, with 15 bases fitting TRBD2. CDR1 is ENHRY, CDR2 SYGVKD, per germline. Trimming took 8 bases from V and 5 from J; bases not matched to a gene: 13. The CDR3 spans 17 residues. CDR3 loop: CAISGLAGGPGRNEQYF. CDR3 DNA sequence: TGTGCCATCTCCGGACTAGCGGGAGGGCCGGGACGAAACGAGCAGTACTTC.

This rearrangement joins TRBV10-3 to TRBJ1-1, with a weak D call TRBD1 (5 bases). This CDR3 region has 15 residues. The germline CDR1 and CDR2 sequences are ENHRY and SYGVKD. V was clipped by 6 bases and J by 4 bases, with 18 bases between them. The CDR3 here is CAISSPGGRSTEAFF. The CDR3 nucleotides are TGTGCCATCAGCTCACCCGGGGGGAGGAGCACTGAAGCTTTCTTT.

The V and J genes are TRBV21-1 and TRBJ2-1; the D call TRBD2 from the table was never checked on the DNA. TRBV21-1 is noted as a pseudogene. This CDR3 has 16 residues. The DNA of the CDR3 is TGTGCCAGCAGCAAAGCTCGCGGGCTTACCTACAATGAGCAGTTCTTC. Translated: CASSKARGLTYNEQFF.